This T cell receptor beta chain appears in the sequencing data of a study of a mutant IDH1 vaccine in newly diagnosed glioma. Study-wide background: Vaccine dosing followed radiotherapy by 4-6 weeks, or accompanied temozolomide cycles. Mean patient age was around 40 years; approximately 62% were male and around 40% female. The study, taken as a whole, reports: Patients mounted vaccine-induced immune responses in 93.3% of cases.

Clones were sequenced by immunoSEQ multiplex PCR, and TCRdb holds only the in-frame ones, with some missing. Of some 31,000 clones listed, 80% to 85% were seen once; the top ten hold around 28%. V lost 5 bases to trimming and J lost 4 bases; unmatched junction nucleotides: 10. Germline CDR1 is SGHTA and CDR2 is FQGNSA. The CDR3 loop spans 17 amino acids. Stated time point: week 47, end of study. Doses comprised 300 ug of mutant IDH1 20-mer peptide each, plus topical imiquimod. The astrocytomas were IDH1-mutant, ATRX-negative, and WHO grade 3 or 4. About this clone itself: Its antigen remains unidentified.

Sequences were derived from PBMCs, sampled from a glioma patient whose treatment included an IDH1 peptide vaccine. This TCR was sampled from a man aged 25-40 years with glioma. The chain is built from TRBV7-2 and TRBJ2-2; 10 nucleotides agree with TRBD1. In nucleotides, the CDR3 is TGTGCCAGCAGCACCGACAGGGGGCTCTCCGGCACCGGGGAGCTGTTTTTT. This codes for CASSTDRGLSGTGELFF.